The 17 T cell receptor beta chains below all came from one sample that was sequenced in a study of T-cell reconstitution after alpha-beta-depleted transplantation in children. TCRbeta library construction was performed incorporating unique molecular identifiers. TCRdb re-called the PCR reads with MiXCR, one entry per CDR3 protein. This sample has fewer than 95,000 distinct CDR3 sequences, with 12% found just once. The specimen comprised PBMCs from the stem cell graft donor, sampled from the stem cell graft. The receptors come from a human donor who donated a stem cell graft to a child with inherited bone marrow failure.

This clonotype was seen many times. V gene TRBV7-2 combines with J gene TRBJ1-1; tentative D call: TRBD1 (6 bases). Germline CDR1 and CDR2: SGHTA and FQGNSA. The germline V and J ends were trimmed by 5 bases and 6 bases, with 19 bases remaining between them. CDR3 size: 15 residues. CDR3 in DNA: TGTGCCAGCAGCGCCTTCCGGACAGAGGGTCCTGAAGCTTTCTTT. Its translation is CASSAFRTEGPEAFF.

This clonotype was detected many times. The chain employs TRBV12-3 or TRBV12-4 and TRBJ1-3; D gene ambiguous. CDR3 length: 14 amino acids. V lost 4 bases and J 0 bases, leaving 7 bases between the germline ends. CDR3 protein: CASSSSGSGNTIYF. CDR3 nucleotides: TGTGCCAGCAGTTCCTCAGGCTCTGGAAACACCATATATTTT.

This sequence joins TRBV12-3 or TRBV12-4 and TRBJ2-2; perhaps TRBD2 as D (7 bases). With 5 bases removed from V and 5 bases from J, the gap between germline ends came to 15 bases. This CDR3 is 15 amino acids long. CDR3 sequence: CASSGGAGWTGELFF. CDR3 sequence (DNA): TGTGCCAGCAGTGGGGGGGCGGGTTGGACCGGGGAGCTGTTTTTT.

This clonotype came up a few times. This chain links TRBV23-1 with TRBJ2-2; D remains ambiguous. Being an ORF, TRBV23-1 has a function that is uncertain. This CDR3 is 14 amino acids long. V was trimmed by 1 base and J by 2 bases, leaving 5 bases between them. The CDR3 DNA reads TGCGCCAGCAGTCAATACCTAAACACCGGGGAGCTGTTTTTT. Its protein product is CASSQYLNTGELFF.

Many counts were recorded for this clonotype. V gene TRBV5-1 combines with J gene TRBJ2-1; D tentatively fits TRBD1 or TRBD2 (5 bases each). This CDR3 spans 13 amino acids. Trimming took 5 bases from V and 8 from J, leaving 14 bases between them. Germline CDR1 reads SGHRS; CDR2 reads YFSETQ. CDR3 DNA sequence: TGCGCCAGCAGGGGGGTATTGCTCGATGAGCAGTTCTTC. Translation: CASRGVLLDEQFF.

Ten or more counts support this clonotype. The chain uses TRBV7-8 and TRBJ2-1, with TRBD1 matching 7 bases. Germline lookup yields CDR1 SGHVS and CDR2 FQNEAQ. The CDR3 consists of 13 residues. V trimming: 6 bases; J trimming: 9 bases; junction bases outside the gene matches: 8. DNA of the CDR3: TGTGCCAGCAGACAATACAGGGGCGGTGAGCAGTTCTTC. It is translated as CASRQYRGGEQFF.

This clonotype was detected only once. The V and J genes are TRBV20-1 and TRBJ2-3; 8 bases agree with TRBD2. Germline CDR1 DFQATT, CDR2 SNEGSKA (reference sequence). There are 13 residues in the CDR3. Losses at the gene ends were 3 bases for V and 5 bases for J; bases not matched to a gene: 4. The CDR3 DNA reads TGCAGTGCTAGCGGGGGGGCCGGAGATACGCAGTATTTT. Amino acid sequence: CSASGGAGDTQYF.

The gene calls are TRBV11-2 and TRBJ2-7, with TRBD2 identical over 9 bases. V was pared by 4 bases and J by 4 bases, with 17 bases of the junction left unmatched. The germline gives CDR1 SGHAT, CDR2 FQNNGV. The CDR3 is 18 amino acids. The CDR3 nucleotides read TGTGCCAGCAGCTCCCGGGGGAGTAGCGGGAGCGCACAGTACGAGCAGTACTTC. It specifies CASSSRGSSGSAQYEQYF.

This clonotype was counted ten times or more. This chain links TRBV5-1 with TRBJ2-5, with TRBD1 as a possible D gene (5 bases). V was pared by 4 bases and J by 6 bases, with 16 bases between. Germline V gene lookup returns CDR1 SGHRS and CDR2 YFSETQ. The CDR3 spans 14 residues. CDR3 protein: CASSIQALSQTQYF. Here the CDR3 DNA reads TGCGCCAGCAGCATACAGGCCCTGAGTCAGACCCAGTACTTC.

This clonotype was seen at least ten times. The chain employs TRBV24-1 and TRBJ2-1; perhaps D is TRBD1 or TRBD2 (6 bases each). Germline V CDR1 and CDR2: KGHDR, SFDVKD. This CDR3 is built from 15 residues. Between the trimmed V and J ends, which lost 9 bases and 2 bases, there was a span of 16 bases. The CDR3 nucleotides read TGTGCCACCTCCCAAACGGGGGACACCTACAATGAGCAGTTCTTC. Its translation: CATSQTGDTYNEQFF.

This clonotype was found many times. The genes are TRBV20-1 and TRBJ2-1; D is possibly TRBD1 or TRBD2 (5 bases each). Deletions cut 4 bases from V and 4 bases from J, with 14 bases between. Per germline, CDR1 DFQATT and CDR2 SNEGSKA (reference sequence). The CDR3 is 14 residues long. The CDR3 nucleotides are TGCAGTGCTATCCGGGACGTTTATTACAATGAGCAGTTCTTC. This encodes CSAIRDVYYNEQFF.

This clonotype was detected many times. This sequence joins TRBV25-1 and TRBJ2-5; tentatively, D is TRBD1 or TRBD2 (6 bases each). The CDR3 loop spans 14 amino acids. Trimming removed 4 bases at V and 5 bases at J, with 14 bases between. Germline lookup yields CDR1 MGHDK and CDR2 SYGVNS. The CDR3 sequence: CASSGLEGGETQYF. CDR3 coding DNA: TGTGCCAGCAGTGGCCTGGAGGGGGGTGAGACCCAGTACTTC.

The chain joins TRBV13 to TRBJ2-2; 11 bases match TRBD2. The CDR3 consists of 16 residues. Per germline, CDR1 PRHDT and CDR2 FYEKMQ (reference sequence). After removal of 5 bases from V and 2 bases from J, the junction contained 4 bases not matched to a gene. DNA for the CDR3: TGTGCCAGCAGCCCCGGGACTAGCGGCAACACCGGGGAGCTGTTTTTT. The encoded protein is CASSPGTSGNTGELFF.

The gene calls are TRBV12-3 or TRBV12-4 and TRBJ1-2, with D tentatively TRBD1 (5 bases). The CDR3 runs to 14 residues. V gave up 4 bases and J gave up 2 bases, with 11 bases separating them. In DNA, the CDR3 is TGTGCCAGCAGTTCACAGGTTCCCAACTATGGCTACACCTTC. It codes for CASSSQVPNYGYTF.

V usage is TRBV7-6 and J usage is TRBJ2-5; perhaps TRBD1 as D (5 bases). V dropped 3 bases and J dropped 0 bases, with 17 bases sitting between them. Per the germline V gene, CDR1 is SGHVS and CDR2 is FNYEAQ. The CDR3 is 17 amino acids. The CDR3 spells CASSLGPRSQYQETQYF. DNA of the CDR3: TGTGCCAGCAGCTTGGGGCCTAGATCCCAATACCAAGAGACCCAGTACTTC.

With respect to this clonotype: This clone may be a read error of a much larger clone one base away. The chain carries TRBV3-1 and TRBJ2-1, with TRBD2 matching over 7 bases. CDR1 LGHDT and CDR2 YNNKEL come from the germline V gene (reference sequence). Trimming at V came to 10 bases and at J to 6 bases, leaving 18 bases not matched to a gene. The CDR3 is 16 residues long. CDR3 nucleotide sequence: TGTGCCACCACCAGTCTGGCGGGAGCCCTCGTCAATGAGCAGTTCTTC. This sequence encodes CATTSLAGALVNEQFF.

This clonotype has only a few counts. This sequence may be a read error, since a much larger clone differs from it by one base. The CDR3 DNA reads TGTGCCAGCAGCCCCCAGACAGGGAACACTGAAGCTTTCTTT. Protein product: CASSPQTGNTEAFF. This rearrangement joins TRBV6-5 to TRBJ1-1, with D possibly TRBD1 on 6 matching bases. The CDR3 extends over 14 amino acids. Germline CDR1 reads MNHEY; CDR2 reads SVGAGI. Trimming pared 6 bases from V and 1 base from J, leaving 12 bases between.